One sample yielded the 12 T cell receptor beta chains listed below, sequenced in a study of blood T cell repertoires in COVID-19. Only in-frame clones appear in the TCRdb table, and some are missing; sequencing was by immunoSEQ multiplex PCR. The data show fewer than 350,000 clones, 70% to 90% seen once. Sample: PBMCs or T cells enriched from blood (not recorded which). The receptors derive from a man aged 25 to 45 who had recovered from COVID-19.

J is TRBJ1-1 and V is TRBV7-2; TRBD1 is a possible D gene (6 bases). Germline CDR1 SGHTA, CDR2 FQGNSA. V was cut by 6 bases and J by 1 base, with 9 bases left in between. The CDR3 loop spans 13 amino acids. This CDR3 reads CASRQGSNTEAFF. CDR3 nucleotide sequence: TGTGCCAGCAGACAGGGATCGAACACTGAAGCTTTCTTT.

The chain joins TRBV24-1 to TRBJ2-3; TRBD1 matches at 8 bases. The junction had 8 bases not matched to a gene; V was cut back by 4 bases and J by 6 bases. The germline V gene has CDR1 KGHDR and CDR2 SFDVKD. This CDR3 has 15 amino acids. CDR3 residues: CATSDTTGAVDTQYF. The CDR3, as DNA: TGTGCCACCAGTGACACGACAGGGGCGGTGGATACGCAGTATTTT.

J is TRBJ2-5 and V is TRBV5-1, with 7 nucleotides matching TRBD1. Germline lookup yields CDR1 SGHRS and CDR2 YFSETQ. With V trimmed by 0 bases and J by 5 bases, 7 bases remained unmatched. The CDR3 extends over 15 amino acids. Written as DNA, the CDR3 is TGCGCCAGCAGCTTGGCCTTAGGGGGCCAGGAGACCCAGTACTTC. Residues: CASSLALGGQETQYF.

This chain links TRBV7-9 with TRBJ1-1; 10 nucleotides align to TRBD1. Looked up from germline, CDR1 is SEHNR and CDR2 is FQNEAQ (reference sequence). Trimming at V came to 1 base and at J to 6 bases, leaving 5 bases not matched to a gene. This CDR3 has 15 residues. The CDR3 bases are TGTGCCAGCAGCTTAGACGGGACAGGGGTTGCTGAAGCTTTCTTT. This sequence encodes CASSLDGTGVAEAFF.

The V and J genes are TRBV14 and TRBJ2-2; D gene ambiguous. The CDR3 is 14 amino acids. The ends were cut back, 8 bases at V and 0 bases at J, with 10 bases in the middle. CDR1 is SGHDN and CDR2 is FVKESK in the germline V gene. The CDR3 DNA reads as TGTGCCAGCGCGCTATCCGCGAACACCGGGGAGCTGTTTTTT. This codes for CASALSANTGELFF.

This chain uses TRBV27 with TRBJ1-1; 9 bases match TRBD1. The CDR3 is made up of 16 amino acids. The V gene end was trimmed by 3 bases and the J gene end by 4 bases; junction bases not matched to a gene: 9. CDR1 and CDR2 from the germline V gene are MNHEY and SMNVEV (reference sequence). The CDR3 is CASSLTGGAGATEAFF. For the CDR3, the DNA is TGTGCCAGCAGTTTGACAGGGGGGGCCGGGGCCACTGAAGCTTTCTTT.

The V call is TRBV6-1, the J call TRBJ1-5; D ambiguous. The CDR3 has 14 residues. V was shortened by 2 bases and J by 3 bases, with 8 bases between the two germline ends. CDR1 and CDR2 from the germline V gene are MNHNS and SASEGT. CDR3 DNA: TGTGCCAGCAGTGAAAAACTCCCCAATCAGCCCCAGCATTTT. Translated, it gives CASSEKLPNQPQHF.

The V call is TRBV18, the J call TRBJ2-3, with no clear D. Per germline, CDR1 KGHSH and CDR2 LQKENI. This CDR3 region has 14 residues. V was pared by 2 bases and J by 2 bases, with 8 bases between. CDR3: CASSPTQTTDTQYF. The CDR3 nucleotides read TGTGCCAGCTCACCAACACAGACCACAGATACGCAGTATTTT.

This chain uses TRBV5-1 with TRBJ2-1, with D unclear. The CDR3 is 15 residues long. CDR1 and CDR2 from the germline V gene are SGHRS and YFSETQ. With 0 bases removed from V and 5 bases from J, the gap between germline ends came to 12 bases. As DNA, the CDR3 is TGCGCCAGCAGCTTGGGTCTAGTACGTAACAATGAGCAGTTCTTC. Translation: CASSLGLVRNNEQFF.

The chain employs TRBV11-1 and TRBJ1-2, with D uncertain. The V gene lost 5 bases and the J gene lost 2 bases, with 9 bases spanning the gap. Germline-derived CDR1 and CDR2 are SGHAT and FQDESV (reference sequence). CDR3 length: 13 amino acids. The CDR3 nucleotides are TGTGCCAGCAGCGAGCGGATGAACTATGGCTACACCTTC. Translating it yields CASSERMNYGYTF.

V and J are TRBV11-2 and TRBJ1-2; D ambiguous. Germline V lookup: CDR1 SGHAT, CDR2 FQNNGV. The CDR3 covers 16 residues. The V gene lost 0 bases and the J gene lost 5 bases, with 16 bases spanning the gap. The CDR3 DNA sequence: TGTGCCAGCAGCTTAGATTCTTCGGGTTTCGAGTATGGCTACACCTTC. It specifies CASSLDSSGFEYGYTF.

This clone came up once. This chain uses TRBV5-1 with TRBJ2-1; 12 bases align to TRBD2. V shed 4 bases and J 3 bases; nucleotides not matched to a gene: 5. The CDR3 length is 16 residues. Germline CDR1 reads SGHRS; CDR2 reads YFSETQ. The CDR3 loop reads CASSHGLAGIYNEQFF. The CDR3 DNA reads TGCGCCAGCAGCCACGGACTAGCGGGGATCTACAATGAGCAGTTCTTC. The full variable domain, with the rest looked up from reference TRBV5-1 and TRBJ2-1, is KAGVTQTPRYLIKTRGQQVTLSCSPISGHRSVSWYQQTPGQGLQFLFEYFSETQRNKGNFPGRFSGRQFSNSRSEMNVSTLELGDSALYLCASSHGLAGIYNEQFFGPGTRLTVL.